What follows is one T cell receptor beta chain and its context. The data belong to a study of blood T cell repertoires in COVID-19. CDR3 size: 16 residues. The germline V gene has CDR1 SGHTS and CDR2 YDEGEE. V lost 0 bases and J lost 3; bases outside the gene matches: 5. As handled by the study authors: Reference gene primers were amplified, and this amplification served to estimate nucleated cell counts. Generated by immunoSEQ multiplex PCR, the TCRdb table keeps only in-frame clones and is missing some. V, J and clone size derive from that table, while D and trimming were established from the DNA sequence. The sample lists 280,000 or so clones, roughly 88% seen once, with roughly 2% in the top ten. Participant-reported clinical history was the basis for cohort assignment. For recovered donors of Cohort 3, there were two negative PCRs, clearance, or symptom resolution.

The V call is TRBV5-8, the J call TRBJ1-2; 10 bases map to TRBD1. The sequence derives from a man younger than 45 who had recovered from COVID-19. Sequenced sample: PBMCs or T cells enriched from blood (not recorded which). The CDR3 bases are TGTGCCAGCAGCTTGGCACCGACAGGGGGCGACTATGGCTACACCTTC. Encoded protein: CASSLAPTGGDYGYTF.